Following are 27 T cell receptor beta chains from one sample sequenced in a study of T cells expressing NK-cell markers (dated by TCRdb to 2020 to 2022). The library was prepared using 5' RACE. The instrument given in TCRdb is Illumina HiSeq 2000. TCRdb reprocessed the reads, reporting each CDR3 protein sequence once and no DNA. The sample's own table lists roughly 120,000 distinct CDR3 sequences. Together, the top ten hold approximately 17% of the sample. Sequencing used blood T cells: a sorted CD56 or NKG2C T cell subset, CD4+ or CD8+ T cells, or bulk PBMC T cells (not recorded which). These receptors were taken from a woman between 18 and 75 years old in good health.

The chain has TRBV5-1 and TRBJ2-2. CDR3 length: 12 amino acids. Per the germline V gene, CDR1 is SGHRS and CDR2 is YFSETQ. CDR3 in amino acids: CASSLTSGELFF.

This clonotype is labeled medium-sized based on frequency. The chain joins TRBV25-1 to TRBJ1-4; the D gene TCRdb calls, TRBD1, cannot be checked with no DNA. The CDR3 totals 16 residues. The germline V gene has CDR1 MGHDK and CDR2 SYGVNS. Here the CDR3 reads CASSGPGPAGAEKLFF.

The chain has TRBV4-3 and TRBJ2-7. CDR1 LGHNA and CDR2 YSLEER come from the germline V gene. The CDR3 length is 14 residues. The chain's CDR3 is CASSQAQGFYEQYF.

This chain joins TRBV2 and TRBJ2-2. This CDR3 has 14 residues. The germline V gene has CDR1 SNHLY and CDR2 FYNNEI. The CDR3 sequence is CASSDLGFVGELFF. The full variable domain, with the rest looked up from reference TRBV2 and TRBJ2-2, is EPEVTQTPSHQVTQMGQEVILRCVPISNHLYFYWYRQILGQKVEFLVSFYNNEISEKSEIFDDQFSVERPDGSNFTLKIRSTKLEDSAMYFCASSDLGFVGELFFGEGSRLTVL.

This chain links TRBV12-3 or TRBV12-4 with TRBJ1-2; TCRdb gives TRBD1 as the D gene, but with no DNA this cannot be confirmed. The CDR3 is made up of 13 amino acids. This CDR3 is CASSPPQGYGYTF.

V usage is TRBV19 and J usage is TRBJ2-6. This CDR3 spans 14 amino acids. Germline assignment: CDR1 LNHDA and CDR2 SQIVND (reference sequence). This CDR3 is CASTQGPGANVLTF.

This rearrangement joins TRBV20-1 to TRBJ1-2. Germline-derived CDR1 and CDR2 are DFQATT and SNEGSKA (reference sequence). The CDR3 consists of 11 residues. CDR3 sequence: CSARADYGYTF.

The chain uses TRBV7-9 and TRBJ2-3. This CDR3 region has 16 residues. Looked up from germline, CDR1 is SEHNR and CDR2 is FQNEAQ (reference sequence). The CDR3: CASSLPTSGDTDTQYF.

The V gene is TRBV2, the J gene TRBJ2-1. The CDR3 has 12 amino acids. Germline V gene data show CDR1 as SNHLY and CDR2 as FYNNEI. This chain's CDR3 is CASSGPCNEQFF.

The rearrangement joins TRBV7-8 to TRBJ2-5. In germline, CDR1 is SGHVS, CDR2 FQNEAQ. The CDR3 length is 16 residues. The CDR3 spells CASSPGTPVYQETQYF.

V gene TRBV7-8 combines with J gene TRBJ2-3. CDR1 SGHVS and CDR2 FQNEAQ come from the germline V gene. This CDR3 is built from 12 residues. This CDR3 reads CASSLVRDTQYF.

The genes are TRBV12-3 or TRBV12-4 and TRBJ2-1; TCRdb returns TRBD1, unconfirmable since there is no DNA. CDR3 length: 15 amino acids. CDR3: CASRDGTGDYNEQFF.

The chain uses TRBV19 and TRBJ1-2; TCRdb gives TRBD1 as the D gene, but with no DNA this cannot be confirmed. Germline V lookup: CDR1 LNHDA, CDR2 SQIVND (reference sequence). The CDR3 covers 14 residues. The CDR3 loop is CASSAAGADYGYTF.

The V gene is TRBV7-2, the J gene TRBJ2-1. CDR3 length: 14 amino acids. The germline CDR1 and CDR2 sequences are SGHTA and FQGNSA. CDR3: CASSFSPGSNEQFF.

This chain joins TRBV5-1 and TRBJ2-1; checking the TCRdb D call of TRBD1 is not possible without DNA. The CDR3 has 15 residues. The germline V gene encodes CDR1 SGHRS and CDR2 YFSETQ. CDR3: CASSFLAPTYNEQFF.

The chain uses TRBV4-3 and TRBJ2-3. This CDR3 has 15 amino acids. CDR1 is LGHNA and CDR2 is YSLEER in the germline V gene. This CDR3 reads CASSGSDGVVDTQYF.

This chain connects TRBV29-1 to TRBJ2-1. Looked up from germline, CDR1 is SQVTM and CDR2 is ANQGSEA. The length of the CDR3 is 11 residues. The CDR3 reads CSALHYNEQFF.

The rearrangement uses TRBV9 and TRBJ2-3; with no DNA, the TCRdb D assignment of TRBD2 cannot be verified. The germline V gene has CDR1 SGDLS and CDR2 YYNGEE. The CDR3 totals 14 residues. The CDR3 sequence: CASSVDGEVDTQYF.

This chain links TRBV7-3 with TRBJ1-2; the TRBD1 assignment by TCRdb is unverifiable without DNA. The length of the CDR3 is 13 residues. From germline, CDR1 is SGHTA and CDR2 FQGTGA. CDR3 sequence: CASSRRDRGGYTF.

The chain recombines TRBV5-1 with TRBJ2-1; lacking DNA, the TRBD1 call made by TCRdb goes unchecked. Germline assignment: CDR1 SGHRS and CDR2 YFSETQ. This CDR3 region has 15 residues. The chain's CDR3 is CASSFGQGAGNEQFF.

The chain combines TRBV5-6 with TRBJ1-1. The length of the CDR3 is 12 residues. Germline assignment: CDR1 SGHDT and CDR2 YYEEEE. The CDR3 protein is CASSLVGSEAFF.

This chain uses TRBV20-1 with TRBJ2-4; TCRdb names TRBD2, which stays unverified in the absence of DNA. CDR1 is DFQATT, CDR2 SNEGSKA, per germline (reference sequence). CDR3 length equals 14 residues. The CDR3 sequence: CSANGRRGGDIQYF.

The CDR3 loop is CATSATYNSPLHF. This chain joins TRBV24-1 and TRBJ1-6. Per germline, CDR1 KGHDR and CDR2 SFDVKD. This CDR3 is built from 13 residues.

CDR3 in amino acids: CATSRDPGQTLGNQPQHF. The J gene is TRBJ1-5, the V gene TRBV15; the TRBD1 assignment by TCRdb is unverifiable without DNA. CDR3 length equals 18 residues. CDR1 LNHNV and CDR2 YYDKDF come from the germline V gene (reference sequence).

The J gene is TRBJ2-3, the V gene TRBV4-3. The germline V gene has CDR1 LGHNA and CDR2 YSLEER. The CDR3 is 15 residues long. The CDR3 sequence: CASSQDLPATDTQYF.

This chain uses TRBV7-2 with TRBJ1-1. Germline-derived CDR1 and CDR2 are SGHTA and FQGNSA. The CDR3 runs 12 residues. The CDR3 loop reads CASSPLVSEAFF.

The chain recombines TRBV11-2 with TRBJ1-1; the TCRdb call, TRBD1, lacks DNA for checking. CDR1 and CDR2 from the germline V gene are SGHAT and FQNNGV. CDR3 size: 17 residues. This CDR3 reads CASSFPGQGTMNTEAFF.